This TCR beta chain was identified in a study of cytomegalovirus exposure and HLA in healthy donors. Study-level findings and limits: A later analysis linked a missense DCLRE1C variant to TCR beta V- and J-gene trimming. Most subjects had HLA-A and HLA-B alleles reportedly predicted accurately by TCR beta sequences. Specificity of three CMV-associated chains for CMV antigens was verified in vitro. After further analysis at a later stage, under 20,000 TCR beta sequences were associated with HLA alleles at 0.05 false discovery rate.

Primers included in the PCR were 60 Vbeta and 13 Jbeta primers. Produced via immunoSEQ multiplex PCR; TCRdb's table is partial and in-frame only. The sample consists of tens of thousands of clones, about 80% of them appearing once. The CDR3 is 13 amino acids. Trimming took off 3 bases at V and 14 bases at J, with 17 bases between the two ends. The V gene's germline CDR1 is SGHAT and CDR2 FQNNGV. This clone was picked up one time. Its antigen is not identified. The receptor was isolated from a woman aged 40 to 49 in good health and CMV-seronegative. Specimen: PBMCs. The chain carries TRBV11-2 and TRBJ2-1, with a possible D match to TRBD2 (5 bases). CDR3 sequence reads: CASSLRNRPGEFF. CDR3 nucleotides: TGTGCCAGCAGCTTGAGGAACCGGCCCGGGGAGTTCTTC.